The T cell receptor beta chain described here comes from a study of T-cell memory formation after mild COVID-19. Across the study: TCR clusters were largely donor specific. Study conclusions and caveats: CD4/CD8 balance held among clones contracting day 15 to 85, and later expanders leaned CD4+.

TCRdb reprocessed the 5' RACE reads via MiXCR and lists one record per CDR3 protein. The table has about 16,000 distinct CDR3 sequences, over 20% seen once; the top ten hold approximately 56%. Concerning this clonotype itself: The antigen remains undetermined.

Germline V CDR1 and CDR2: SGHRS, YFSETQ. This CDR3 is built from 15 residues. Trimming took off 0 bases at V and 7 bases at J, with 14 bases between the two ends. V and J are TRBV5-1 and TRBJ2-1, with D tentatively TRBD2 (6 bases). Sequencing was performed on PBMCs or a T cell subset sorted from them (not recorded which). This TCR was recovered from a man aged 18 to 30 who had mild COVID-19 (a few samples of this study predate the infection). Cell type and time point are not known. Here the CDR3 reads CASSLVAEGGNEQFF. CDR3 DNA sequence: TGCGCCAGCAGCTTGGTGGCAGAAGGAGGGAATGAGCAGTTCTTC. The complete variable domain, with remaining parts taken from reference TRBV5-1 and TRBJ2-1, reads KAGVTQTPRYLIKTRGQQVTLSCSPISGHRSVSWYQQTPGQGLQFLFEYFSETQRNKGNFPGRFSGRQFSNSRSEMNVSTLELGDSALYLCASSLVAEGGNEQFFGPGTRLTVL.